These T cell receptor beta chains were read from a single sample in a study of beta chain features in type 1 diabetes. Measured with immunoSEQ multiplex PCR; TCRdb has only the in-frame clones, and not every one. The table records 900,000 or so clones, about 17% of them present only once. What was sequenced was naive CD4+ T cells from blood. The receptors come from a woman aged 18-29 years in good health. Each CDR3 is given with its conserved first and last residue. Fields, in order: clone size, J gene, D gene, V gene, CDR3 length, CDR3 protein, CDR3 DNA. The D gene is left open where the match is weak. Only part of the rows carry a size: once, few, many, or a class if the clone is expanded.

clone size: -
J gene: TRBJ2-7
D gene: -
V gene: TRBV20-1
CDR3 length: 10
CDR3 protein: CSAEGYEQYF
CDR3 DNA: TGCAGTGCGGAGGGGTACGAGCAGTACTTC

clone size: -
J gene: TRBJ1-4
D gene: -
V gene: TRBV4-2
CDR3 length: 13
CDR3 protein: CASSGQTNEKLFF
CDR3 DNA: TGTGCCAGCAGTGGACAGACTAATGAAAAACTGTTTTTT

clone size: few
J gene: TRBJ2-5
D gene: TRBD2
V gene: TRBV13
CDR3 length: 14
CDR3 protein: CASSRRAGGETQYF
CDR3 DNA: TGTGCCAGCAGCCGACGAGCGGGGGGAGAGACCCAGTACTTC

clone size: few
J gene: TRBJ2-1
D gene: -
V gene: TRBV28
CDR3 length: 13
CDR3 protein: CASSPTAGPEQFF
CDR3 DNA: TGTGCCAGCAGTCCAACCGCCGGACCTGAGCAGTTCTTC

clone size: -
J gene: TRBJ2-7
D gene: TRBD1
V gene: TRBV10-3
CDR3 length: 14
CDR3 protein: CATKRQGPSYEQYF
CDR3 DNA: TGTGCCACCAAGAGACAGGGTCCCTCCTACGAGCAGTACTTC

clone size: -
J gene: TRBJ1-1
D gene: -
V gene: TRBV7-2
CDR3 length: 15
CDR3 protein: CASSLRWRKDTEAFF
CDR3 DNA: TGTGCCAGCAGCTTGAGATGGCGCAAGGACACTGAAGCTTTCTTT

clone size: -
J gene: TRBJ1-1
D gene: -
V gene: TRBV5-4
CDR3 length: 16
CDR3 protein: CASSSAKGPEGAGAFF
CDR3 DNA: TGTGCCAGCAGCTCGGCCAAGGGCCCTGAAGGGGCGGGAGCTTTCTTT

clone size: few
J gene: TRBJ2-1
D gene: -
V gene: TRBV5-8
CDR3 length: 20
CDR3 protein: CASSFGAEAPWIRSYNEQFF
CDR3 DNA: TGTGCCAGCAGCTTCGGGGCGGAGGCCCCGTGGATCCGCTCCTACAATGAGCAGTTCTTC

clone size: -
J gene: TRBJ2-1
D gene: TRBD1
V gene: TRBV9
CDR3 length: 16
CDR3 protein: CASSVDRGSSYNEQFF
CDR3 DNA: TGTGCCAGCAGCGTCGACAGGGGGTCCTCCTACAATGAGCAGTTCTTC

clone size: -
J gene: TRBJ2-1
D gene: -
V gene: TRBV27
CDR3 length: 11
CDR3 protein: CASSSGSEQFF
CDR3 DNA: TGTGCCAGCAGTTCCGGGTCCGAGCAGTTCTTC

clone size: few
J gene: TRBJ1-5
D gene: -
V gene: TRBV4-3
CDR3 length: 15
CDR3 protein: CASSQVHSSNQPQHF
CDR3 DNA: TGCGCCAGCAGCCAAGTTCACAGCAGCAATCAGCCCCAGCATTTT

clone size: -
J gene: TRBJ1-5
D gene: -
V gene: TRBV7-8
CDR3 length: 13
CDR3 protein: CASSLQTAQPQHF
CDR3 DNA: TGTGCCAGCAGCCTTCAGACAGCGCAGCCCCAGCATTTT

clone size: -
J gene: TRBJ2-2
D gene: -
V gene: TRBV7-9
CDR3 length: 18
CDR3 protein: CASSPGLLAVEGTGELFF
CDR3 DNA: TGTGCCAGCAGCCCAGGGTTGTTAGCCGTTGAGGGCACCGGGGAGCTGTTTTTT

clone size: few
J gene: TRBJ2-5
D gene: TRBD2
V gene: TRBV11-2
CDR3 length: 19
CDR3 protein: CASSLPTGTSGSESETQYF
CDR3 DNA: TGTGCCAGCAGCTTACCGACCGGGACTAGCGGGAGTGAGAGTGAGACCCAGTACTTC

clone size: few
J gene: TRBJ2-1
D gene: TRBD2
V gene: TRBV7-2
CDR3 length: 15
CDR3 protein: CASSRAGGSYNEQFF
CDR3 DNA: TGTGCCAGCAGCCGAGCGGGAGGCTCCTACAATGAGCAGTTCTTC

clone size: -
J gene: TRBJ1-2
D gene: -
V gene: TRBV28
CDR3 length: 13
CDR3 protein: CASSPSSAYGYTF
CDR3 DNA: TGTGCCAGCAGCCCTTCTTCAGCCTATGGCTACACCTTC

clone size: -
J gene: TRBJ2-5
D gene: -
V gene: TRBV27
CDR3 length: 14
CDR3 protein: CASGTRGGQETQYF
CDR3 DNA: TGTGCCAGCGGTACTAGGGGCGGCCAAGAGACCCAGTACTTC

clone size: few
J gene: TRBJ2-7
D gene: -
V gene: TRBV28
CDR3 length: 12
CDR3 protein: CASGLAAYEQYF
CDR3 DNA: TGTGCCAGCGGGCTAGCAGCCTACGAGCAGTACTTC

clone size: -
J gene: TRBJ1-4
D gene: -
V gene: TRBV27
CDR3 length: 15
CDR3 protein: CASSSRVATNEKLFF
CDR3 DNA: TGTGCCAGCAGTTCAAGGGTCGCAACTAATGAAAAACTGTTTTTT

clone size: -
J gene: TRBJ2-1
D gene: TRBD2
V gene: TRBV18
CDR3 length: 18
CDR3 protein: CASSNSLAGAGSYNEQFF
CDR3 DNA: TGTGCCAGCTCCAACTCCCTAGCGGGAGCCGGCTCCTACAATGAGCAGTTCTTC

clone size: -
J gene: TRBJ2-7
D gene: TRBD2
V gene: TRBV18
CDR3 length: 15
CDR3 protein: CASSPTGTSTNEQYF
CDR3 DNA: TGTGCCAGCTCTCCTACCGGGACTAGCACTAACGAGCAGTACTTC

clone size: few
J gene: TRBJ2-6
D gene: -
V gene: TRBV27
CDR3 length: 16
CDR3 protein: CASSSYSSPGANVLTF
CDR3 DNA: TGTGCCAGCAGTTCGTACAGTTCCCCTGGGGCCAACGTCCTGACTTTC

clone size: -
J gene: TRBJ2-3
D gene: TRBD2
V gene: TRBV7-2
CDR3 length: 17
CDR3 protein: CASSLVITSGFTDTQYF
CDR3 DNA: TGTGCCAGCAGCTTAGTAATTACTAGCGGATTCACAGATACGCAGTATTTT

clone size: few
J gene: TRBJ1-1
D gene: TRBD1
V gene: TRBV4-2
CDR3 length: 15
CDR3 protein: CASSHRQGTGTEAFF
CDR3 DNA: TGTGCCAGCAGCCACAGACAGGGGACTGGGACTGAAGCTTTCTTT

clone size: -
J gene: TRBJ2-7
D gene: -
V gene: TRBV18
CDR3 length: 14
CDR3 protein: CASSPRGSSYEQYF
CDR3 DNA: TGTGCCAGCTCACCAAGGGGGAGCTCCTACGAGCAGTACTTC

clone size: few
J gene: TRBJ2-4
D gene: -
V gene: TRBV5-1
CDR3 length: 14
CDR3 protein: CASSPQGSGNIQYF
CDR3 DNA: TGCGCCAGCAGCCCACAGGGATCCGGAAACATTCAGTACTTC

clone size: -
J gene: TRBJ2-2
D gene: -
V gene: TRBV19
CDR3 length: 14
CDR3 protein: CASTPTANTGELFF
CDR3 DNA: TGTGCCAGTACCCCGACAGCGAACACCGGGGAGCTGTTTTTT

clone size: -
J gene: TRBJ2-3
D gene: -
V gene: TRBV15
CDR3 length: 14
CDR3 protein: CATSREVSTDTQYF
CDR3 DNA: TGTGCCACCAGCAGAGAGGTTAGCACAGATACGCAGTATTTT

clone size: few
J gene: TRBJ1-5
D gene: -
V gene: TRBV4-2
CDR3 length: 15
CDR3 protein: CASSQEGQINQPQHF
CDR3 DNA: TGTGCCAGCAGCCAAGAGGGACAAATCAATCAGCCCCAGCATTTT

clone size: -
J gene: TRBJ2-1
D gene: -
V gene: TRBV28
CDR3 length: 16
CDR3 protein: CASSLVVSGAYNEQFF
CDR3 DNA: TGTGCCAGCAGTTTAGTCGTATCCGGTGCCTACAATGAGCAGTTCTTC

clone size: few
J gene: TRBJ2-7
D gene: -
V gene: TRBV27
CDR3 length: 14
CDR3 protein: CASSFMGGSYEQYF
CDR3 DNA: TGTGCCAGCAGTTTCATGGGGGGATCCTACGAGCAGTACTTC

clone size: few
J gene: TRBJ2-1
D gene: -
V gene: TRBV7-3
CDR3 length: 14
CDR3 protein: CASAGDSSYNEQFF
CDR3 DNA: TGTGCCAGCGCAGGAGACAGCTCCTACAATGAGCAGTTCTTC

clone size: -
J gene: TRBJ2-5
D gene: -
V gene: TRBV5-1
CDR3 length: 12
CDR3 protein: CASTSSQETQYF
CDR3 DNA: TGCGCCAGCACGAGCTCCCAAGAGACCCAGTACTTC

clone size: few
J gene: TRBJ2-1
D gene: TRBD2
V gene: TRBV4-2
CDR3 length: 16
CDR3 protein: CASSQETSGRADEQFF
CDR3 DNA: TGTGCCAGCAGCCAAGAGACTAGCGGGAGGGCCGATGAGCAGTTCTTC

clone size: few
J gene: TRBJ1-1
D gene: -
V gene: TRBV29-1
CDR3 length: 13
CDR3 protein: CSVERGQNTEAFF
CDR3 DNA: TGCAGCGTTGAACGGGGCCAGAACACTGAAGCTTTCTTT

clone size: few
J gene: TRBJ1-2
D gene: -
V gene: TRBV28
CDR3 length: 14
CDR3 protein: CASSWVGGPYGYTF
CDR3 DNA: TGTGCCAGCAGCTGGGTGGGGGGCCCCTATGGCTACACCTTC

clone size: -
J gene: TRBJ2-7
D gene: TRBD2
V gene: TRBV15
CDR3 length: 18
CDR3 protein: CATSRDLLRTSGIPEQYF
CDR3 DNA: TGTGCCACCAGCAGAGACCTCCTAAGGACTAGCGGGATCCCCGAGCAGTACTTC

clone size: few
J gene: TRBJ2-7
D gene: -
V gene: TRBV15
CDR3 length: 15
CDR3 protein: CATSRVPGIASQQYF
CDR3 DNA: TGTGCCACCAGCAGAGTTCCCGGGATCGCTAGTCAGCAGTACTTC

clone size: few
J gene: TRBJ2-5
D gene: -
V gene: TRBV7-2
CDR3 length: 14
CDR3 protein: CASSLGQIQETQYF
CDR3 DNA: TGTGCCAGCAGCTTGGGCCAAATCCAAGAGACCCAGTACTTC

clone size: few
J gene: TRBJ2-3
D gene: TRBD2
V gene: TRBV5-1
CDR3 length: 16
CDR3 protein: CASSLRLAGESDTQYF
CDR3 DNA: TGCGCCAGCAGCTTGAGACTAGCGGGAGAAAGTGATACGCAGTATTTT

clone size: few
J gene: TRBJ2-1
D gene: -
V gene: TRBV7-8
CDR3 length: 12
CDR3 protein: CASSARDGWQFF
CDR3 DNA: TGTGCCAGCAGCGCCCGGGACGGGTGGCAGTTCTTC

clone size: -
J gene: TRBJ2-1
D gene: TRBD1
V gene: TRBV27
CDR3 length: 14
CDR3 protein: CASRVGQVNNEQFF
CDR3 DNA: TGTGCCAGCAGAGTCGGACAGGTGAATAATGAGCAGTTCTTC

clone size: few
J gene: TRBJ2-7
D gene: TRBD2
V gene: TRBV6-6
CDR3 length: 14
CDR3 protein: CASSTLAEGSEQYF
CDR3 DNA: TGTGCCAGCAGTACTCTAGCGGAGGGGTCCGAGCAGTACTTC

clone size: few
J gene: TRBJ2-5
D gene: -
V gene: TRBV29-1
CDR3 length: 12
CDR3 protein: CSVWKGSETQYF
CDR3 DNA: TGCAGCGTTTGGAAGGGGTCAGAGACCCAGTACTTC

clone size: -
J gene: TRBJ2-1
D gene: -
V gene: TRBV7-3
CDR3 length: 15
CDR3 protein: CASSLSSRGHNEQFF
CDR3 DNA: TGTGCCAGCAGCTTAAGCAGTCGTGGGCACAATGAGCAGTTCTTC

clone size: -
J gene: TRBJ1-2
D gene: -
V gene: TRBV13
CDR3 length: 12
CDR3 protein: CASSLLIYGYTF
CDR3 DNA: TGTGCCAGCAGCTTATTGATATATGGCTACACCTTC

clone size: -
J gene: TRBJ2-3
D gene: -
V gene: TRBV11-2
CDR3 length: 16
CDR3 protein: CASSSRDSPSTDTQYF
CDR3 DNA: TGTGCCAGCAGCTCCCGGGACTCCCCTAGCACAGATACGCAGTATTTT

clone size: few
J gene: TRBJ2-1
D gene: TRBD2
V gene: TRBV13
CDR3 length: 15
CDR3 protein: CASSLWASGRDEQFF
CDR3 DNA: TGTGCCAGCAGCCTCTGGGCTAGCGGGCGGGATGAGCAGTTCTTC

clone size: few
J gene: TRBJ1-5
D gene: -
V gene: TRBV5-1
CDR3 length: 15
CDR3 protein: CASSLWGQDNQPQHF
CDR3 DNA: TGCGCCAGCAGCTTGTGGGGGCAGGACAATCAGCCCCAGCATTTT

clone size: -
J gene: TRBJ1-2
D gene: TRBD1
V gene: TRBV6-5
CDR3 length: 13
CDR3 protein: CASSYLDRGGYTF
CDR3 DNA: TGTGCCAGCAGTTACCTCGACAGGGGTGGCTACACCTTC

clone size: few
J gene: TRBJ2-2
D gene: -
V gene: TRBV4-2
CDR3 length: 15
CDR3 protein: CASSQDLPLPGELFF
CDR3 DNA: TGTGCCAGCAGCCAAGATCTTCCGCTTCCCGGGGAGCTGTTTTTT

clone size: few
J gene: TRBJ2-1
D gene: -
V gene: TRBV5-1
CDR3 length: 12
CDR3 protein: CASRVENNEQFF
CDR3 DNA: TGCGCCAGCAGGGTGGAGAACAATGAGCAGTTCTTC

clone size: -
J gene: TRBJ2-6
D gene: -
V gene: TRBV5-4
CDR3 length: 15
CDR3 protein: CASSLVQAGANVLTF
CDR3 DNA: TGTGCCAGCAGCTTGGTACAGGCTGGGGCCAACGTCCTGACTTTC

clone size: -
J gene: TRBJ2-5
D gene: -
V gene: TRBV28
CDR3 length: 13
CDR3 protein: CASRLLGGETQYF
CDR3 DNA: TGTGCCAGCAGACTCCTAGGAGGAGAGACCCAGTACTTC

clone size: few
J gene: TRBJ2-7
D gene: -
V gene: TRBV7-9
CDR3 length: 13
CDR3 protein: CASSFPSVSEQYF
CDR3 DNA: TGTGCCAGCAGCTTCCCGTCTGTCTCCGAGCAGTACTTC

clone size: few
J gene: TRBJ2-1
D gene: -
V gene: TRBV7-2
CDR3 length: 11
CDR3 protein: CASSAFNEQFF
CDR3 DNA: TGTGCCAGCAGCGCCTTTAATGAGCAGTTCTTC

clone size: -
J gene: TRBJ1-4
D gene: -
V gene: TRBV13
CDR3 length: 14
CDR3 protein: CASSRGWTNEKLFF
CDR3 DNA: TGTGCCAGCAGCCGAGGGTGGACTAATGAAAAACTGTTTTTT